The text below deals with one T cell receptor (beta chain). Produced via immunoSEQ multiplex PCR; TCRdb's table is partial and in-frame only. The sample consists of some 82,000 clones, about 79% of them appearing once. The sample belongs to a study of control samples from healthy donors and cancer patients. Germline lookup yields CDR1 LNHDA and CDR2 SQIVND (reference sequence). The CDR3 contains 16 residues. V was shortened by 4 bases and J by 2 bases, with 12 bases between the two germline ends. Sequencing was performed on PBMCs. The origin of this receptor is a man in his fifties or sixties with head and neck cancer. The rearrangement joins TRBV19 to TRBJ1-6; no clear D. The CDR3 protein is CASSRPPGAYNSPLHF. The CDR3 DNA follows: TGTGCCAGTAGTAGACCCCCGGGAGCCTATAATTCACCCCTCCACTTT.